This TCR beta chain was found in a study of cytomegalovirus exposure and HLA in healthy donors. About the research overall: HLA-typed donors were the source of some 85 million unique TCRs, which an early data release held. Study-level results: Later analysis suggested most CMV-associated TCR beta chains were HLA-restricted.

In its sample, this clone was seen a few times. Its target is not known. The PCR had 60 Vbeta and 13 Jbeta primers. In the original analysis: The authors later counted roughly 77 million unique TCR beta chains, roughly 10 million of them shared. Assay used: immunoSEQ multiplex PCR; TCRdb lists only in-frame clones, some missing. Clone size and V and J calls were adopted from that table, with D and trimming inferred from the DNA. The table records about 200,000 clones, roughly 13% of them present only once. Likely unrecorded immune exposures existed in these nominally healthy donors. This receptor was taken from a man over 45 in good health and CMV-seropositive. The specimen was PBMCs.

CDR3 sequence: CASRDRIFNEKLFF. CDR3 DNA sequence: TGTGCCAGCAGGGACAGAATTTTTAATGAAAAACTGTTTTTT. The J gene is TRBJ1-4, the V gene TRBV2; D possibly corresponds to TRBD1 (6 bases). The CDR3 has 14 amino acids. The germline CDR1 and CDR2 sequences are SNHLY and FYNNEI. V shed 6 bases and J shed 4 bases, with 12 bases lying between them.